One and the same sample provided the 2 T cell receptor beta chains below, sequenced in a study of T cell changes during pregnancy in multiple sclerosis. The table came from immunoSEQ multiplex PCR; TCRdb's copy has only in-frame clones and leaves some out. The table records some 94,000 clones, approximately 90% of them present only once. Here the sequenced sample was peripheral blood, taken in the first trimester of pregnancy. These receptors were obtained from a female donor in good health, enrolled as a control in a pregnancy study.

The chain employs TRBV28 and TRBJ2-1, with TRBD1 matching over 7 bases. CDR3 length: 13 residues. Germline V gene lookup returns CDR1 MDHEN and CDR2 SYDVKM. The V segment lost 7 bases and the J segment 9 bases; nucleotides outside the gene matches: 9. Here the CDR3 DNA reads TGTGCCAGCACCATACAGGGGATTGGTGAGCAGTTCTTC. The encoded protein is CASTIQGIGEQFF.

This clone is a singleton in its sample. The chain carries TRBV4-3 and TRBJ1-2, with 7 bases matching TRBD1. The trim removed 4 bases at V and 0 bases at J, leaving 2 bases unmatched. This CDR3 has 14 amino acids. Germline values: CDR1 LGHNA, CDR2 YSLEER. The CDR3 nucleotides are TGCGCCAGCAGCCTCGGGACAGCTAACTATGGCTACACCTTC. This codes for CASSLGTANYGYTF.